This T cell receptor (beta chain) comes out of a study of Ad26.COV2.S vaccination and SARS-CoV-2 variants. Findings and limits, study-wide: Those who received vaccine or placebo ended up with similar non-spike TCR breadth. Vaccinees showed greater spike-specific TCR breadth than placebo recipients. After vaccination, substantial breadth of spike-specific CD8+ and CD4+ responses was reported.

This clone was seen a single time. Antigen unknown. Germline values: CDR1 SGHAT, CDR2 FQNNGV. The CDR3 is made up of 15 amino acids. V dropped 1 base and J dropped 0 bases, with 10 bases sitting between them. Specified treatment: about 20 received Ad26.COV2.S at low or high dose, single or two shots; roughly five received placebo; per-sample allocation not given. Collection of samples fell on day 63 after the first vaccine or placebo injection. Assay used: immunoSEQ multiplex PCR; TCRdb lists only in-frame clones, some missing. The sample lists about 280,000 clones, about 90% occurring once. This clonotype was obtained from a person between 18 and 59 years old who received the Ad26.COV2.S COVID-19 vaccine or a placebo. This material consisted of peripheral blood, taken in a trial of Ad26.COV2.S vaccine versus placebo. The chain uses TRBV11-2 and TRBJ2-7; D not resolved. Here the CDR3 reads CASSLAVRSSYEQYF. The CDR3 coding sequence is TGTGCCAGCAGCTTAGCAGTTCGTAGCTCCTACGAGCAGTACTTC.